The sequence of this T cell receptor (beta chain) was determined in a study of molecular identifiers for immune sequencing clone quantification. The study's findings and limits: Clones of above 20 RNA copies carried over 99% of effector molecules; in naive cells they carried under 1%.

CDR3 length: 13 residues. The V segment lost 5 bases and the J segment 4 bases; nucleotides outside the gene matches: 4. Germline values: CDR1 PRHDT, CDR2 FYEKMQ (reference sequence). One entry per CDR3 protein results from TCRdb running MiXCR on the PCR reads. The table includes about 300,000 distinct CDR3 sequences, roughly 23% detected once. This clonotype was seen at least ten times. Its antigen is still unknown. Sorting defined naive CD8 T cells as CD8+CD4-CCR7+CD45RA+. Sample: naive CD8+ T cells from blood, with Jurkat cell RNA spiked in. Described subset: FACS-sorted CD8+CD4-CCR7+CD45RA+ naive T cells. The J gene is TRBJ1-2, the V gene TRBV13, with 7 bases identical to TRBD1. This TCR came from a human donor in good health. Some libraries in this study had Jurkat cell RNA spiked in. The CDR3 DNA is TGTGCCAGCAGCCGACAGGGCCCCTATGGCTACACCTTC. Amino acids: CASSRQGPYGYTF.